This paragraph covers one T cell receptor beta chain sequence. The sample is drawn from a study of T-cell reconstitution after alpha-beta-depleted transplantation in children. Preparation of the TCRbeta library involved a method that used unique molecular identifiers. TCRdb passed the PCR reads through MiXCR, listing each CDR3 protein once. Of roughly 500,000 distinct CDR3 sequences detected, around 17% appear once; the ten largest clones hold less than 4%. This CDR3 has 13 residues. The V and J ends lost 5 bases and 11 bases, in that order; junction bases with no gene match: 11. Germline assignment: CDR1 SGHRS and CDR2 YFSETQ.

The clonotype originates from a human donor who donated a stem cell graft to a child with acute lymphoblastic leukemia. This rearrangement joins TRBV5-1 to TRBJ1-2; 8 bases match TRBD1. The material sequenced was PBMCs from the stem cell graft donor, taken from the stem cell graft. The CDR3 DNA sequence: TGCGCCAGCAGGGAAGGGCAGGGGGCTGCTTACACCTTC. Its protein is CASREGQGAAYTF. The complete variable domain, with remaining parts taken from reference TRBV5-1 and TRBJ1-2, reads KAGVTQTPRYLIKTRGQQVTLSCSPISGHRSVSWYQQTPGQGLQFLFEYFSETQRNKGNFPGRFSGRQFSNSRSEMNVSTLELGDSALYLCASREGQGAAYTFGSGTRLTVV.